The 21 T cell receptor beta chains reported below all come from one sample, sequenced in a study of shared clonotypes between healthy human individuals. The table came from immunoSEQ multiplex PCR; TCRdb's copy has only in-frame clones and leaves some out. The sample includes a few hundred thousand clones, approximately 65% seen only once; the top ten take over 8.5%. The sample taken for sequencing was memory CD4+ T cells sorted from blood. Subset specified: CD45RA-negative fraction. The receptors stem from a man aged 25 to 40 in good health.

CDR3 nucleotide sequence: TGTGCCAGCAGCCCTCAGGGGAGCACAGATACGCAGTATTTT. Its protein is CASSPQGSTDTQYF. The V and J genes are TRBV7-9 and TRBJ2-3; tentatively, D is TRBD1 (6 bases). In germline, CDR1 is SEHNR, CDR2 FQNEAQ (reference sequence). Trimming took off 5 bases at V and 0 bases at J, with 9 bases between the two ends. The CDR3 runs to 14 residues.

This clone was observed many times. V is TRBV2 and J is TRBJ1-4; no definite D call. The V end lost 0 bases, the J end lost 4 bases, and 9 bases lay between the germline ends. The CDR3 spans 15 residues. The germline V gene has CDR1 SNHLY and CDR2 FYNNEI. This chain's CDR3 is CASSEAERNNEKLFF. In DNA, the CDR3 is TGTGCCAGCAGTGAAGCCGAGAGGAATAATGAAAAACTGTTTTTT. Full variable domain (missing parts from reference TRBV2 and TRBJ1-4): EPEVTQTPSHQVTQMGQEVILRCVPISNHLYFYWYRQILGQKVEFLVSFYNNEISEKSEIFDDQFSVERPDGSNFTLKIRSTKLEDSAMYFCASSEAERNNEKLFFGSGTQLSVL.

The rearrangement uses TRBV11-2 and TRBJ2-5, with a possible D match to TRBD2 (5 bases). The V gene lost 1 base and the J gene lost 2 bases, with 14 bases spanning the gap. The CDR3 sequence is 16 residues long. Germline V gene lookup returns CDR1 SGHAT and CDR2 FQNNGV. CDR3 loop: CASSLGSGTEQETQYF. The CDR3, as DNA: TGTGCCAGCAGCTTAGGAAGCGGAACCGAACAAGAGACCCAGTACTTC.

The V call is TRBV29-1, the J call TRBJ1-2; 8 positions match TRBD1. Germline loops: CDR1 SQVTM, CDR2 ANQGSEA. J gave up 2 bases and V 8 bases, and 4 bases lay outside the gene matches. This CDR3 has 12 amino acids. CDR3 loop: CSLRTGNYGYTF. In nucleotides, the CDR3 is TGCAGCTTACGGACAGGGAACTATGGCTACACCTTC.

This chain joins TRBV5-4 and TRBJ2-1; possible D gene TRBD1, 5 bases. V was pared by 5 bases and J by 1 base, with 22 bases between. The CDR3 loop spans 18 amino acids. Germline assignment: CDR1 SGHNT and CDR2 YYREEE (reference sequence). The CDR3 is CASRPLGLLTGSYNEQFF. DNA for the CDR3: TGTGCCAGCAGGCCCCTAGGCCTATTAACAGGTTCCTACAATGAGCAGTTCTTC.

This clone was detected only a few times. V gene TRBV29-1 combines with J gene TRBJ2-1; D possibly corresponds to TRBD2 (5 bases). The germline V gene encodes CDR1 SQVTM and CDR2 ANQGSEA. The CDR3 has 13 residues. CDR3 amino acids: CASGGSSYNEQFF. The CDR3 DNA is TGCGCCAGCGGAGGAAGCTCCTACAATGAGCAGTTCTTC.

This clone was counted between two and nine times. The CDR3 DNA follows: TGCAGCGTAGGGGACAGGGGGCTAAGCAGGGATGGCTACACCTTC. Translated, it gives CSVGDRGLSRDGYTF. This rearrangement joins TRBV29-1 to TRBJ1-2; the match to TRBD1 covers 12 bases. The V gene's germline CDR1 is SQVTM and CDR2 ANQGSEA. The CDR3 extends over 15 amino acids. The ends lost 6 bases at V and 6 bases at J; junction bases unmatched: 11.

V usage is TRBV18 and J usage is TRBJ1-4, with 10 bases that match TRBD1. V dropped 3 bases and J dropped 7; count of bases not matched to a gene: 5. The germline V gene encodes CDR1 KGHSH and CDR2 LQKENI. The CDR3 consists of 15 residues. CDR3 DNA: TGTGCCAGCTCACCGGGGACAGGGGATGGTGAAAAACTGTTTTTT. It specifies CASSPGTGDGEKLFF. Full variable domain (outside the CDR3, taken from reference TRBV18 and TRBJ1-4): NAGVMQNPRHLVRRRGQEARLRCSPMKGHSHVYWYRQLPEEGLKFMVYLQKENIIDESGMPKERFSAEFPKEGPSILRIQQVVRGDSAAYFCASSPGTGDGEKLFFGSGTQLSVL.

CDR3 coding DNA: TGTGCCAGCCGGACCGGGACAGGGCTCTACGAGCAGTACTTC. Translated, it gives CASRTGTGLYEQYF. This sequence joins TRBV2 and TRBJ2-7; TRBD1 matches at 9 bases. CDR1 and CDR2 (germline): SNHLY, FYNNEI. CDR3 size: 14 residues. J gave up 3 bases and V 8 bases, and 8 bases lay outside the gene matches.

The chain is built from TRBV5-1 and TRBJ1-2; a possible D gene is TRBD1 (5 bases). Between the trimmed V and J ends, which lost 0 bases and 7 bases, there was a span of 16 bases. CDR3 length: 15 residues. Germline CDR1 reads SGHRS; CDR2 reads YFSETQ. The DNA of the CDR3 is TGCGCCAGCAGCTTGGGAGGTCCCGGGGGTATTGGCTACACCTTC. The encoded protein is CASSLGGPGGIGYTF.

The V call is TRBV28, the J call TRBJ2-7; 8 bases match TRBD2. V dropped 5 bases and J dropped 1; count of bases not matched to a gene: 7. Germline V lookup: CDR1 MDHEN, CDR2 SYDVKM. This CDR3 region has 15 residues. The CDR3 region is CASSAGGGASYEQYF. In nucleotides, the CDR3 is TGTGCCAGCAGTGCCGGGGGGGGCGCGTCCTACGAGCAGTACTTC.

This clone was found a few times. The chain carries TRBV5-4 and TRBJ1-1, with D possibly being TRBD1 (6 bases). V lost 5 bases and J 4 bases, leaving 18 bases between the germline ends. This CDR3 is 15 amino acids long. Germline values: CDR1 SGHNT, CDR2 YYREEE (reference sequence). Here the CDR3 DNA reads TGTGCCAGCAGATCCGGGACATCCCGAGGCACTGAAGCTTTCTTT. Amino acid sequence: CASRSGTSRGTEAFF.

The chain combines TRBV28 with TRBJ2-5, with TRBD2 as a possible D gene (6 bases). The germline V gene encodes CDR1 MDHEN and CDR2 SYDVKM. The V gene lost 7 bases and the J gene lost 9 bases, with 18 bases spanning the gap. This CDR3 comprises 13 residues. The CDR3 region is CASNPRGSRAQYF. The CDR3 coding sequence is TGTGCCAGCAACCCCCGGGGGTCAAGGGCCCAGTACTTC.

The V gene is TRBV29-1, the J gene TRBJ1-4; 8 bases agree with TRBD1. Germline V lookup: CDR1 SQVTM, CDR2 ANQGSEA. Germline trimming cut 0 bases from V and 6 bases from J; bases unmatched to any gene: 6. The CDR3 totals 15 residues. CDR3 in DNA: TGCAGCGTTGAAGAGGGCAGGGGGCGCGATGAAAAACTGTTTTTT. Its translation is CSVEEGRGRDEKLFF.

The chain uses TRBV30 and TRBJ2-7; TRBD1 is a possible D gene (6 bases). The CDR3 runs 14 residues. V was shortened by 2 bases and J by 0 bases, with 11 bases between the two germline ends. Germline V gene data show CDR1 as GTSNPN and CDR2 as SVGIG (reference sequence). Here the CDR3 DNA reads TGTGCCTGGAGTCAGGGGAGAAGCTCCTACGAGCAGTACTTC. Its protein product is CAWSQGRSSYEQYF.

The chain uses TRBV25-1 and TRBJ2-3; D uncertain. Trimming left V 2 bases short and J 2 bases short, with 8 bases between. The CDR3 spans 14 residues. From germline, CDR1 is MGHDK and CDR2 SYGVNS. The chain's CDR3 is CASSEPNNTDTQYF. The CDR3 coding sequence is TGTGCCAGCAGTGAACCCAACAACACAGATACGCAGTATTTT.

This clone has only a few counts. V usage is TRBV25-1 and J usage is TRBJ2-1; a weak D match, TRBD1 (6 bases). V was trimmed by 7 bases and J by 7 bases, leaving 20 bases between them. CDR3 size: 15 residues. The germline V gene encodes CDR1 MGHDK and CDR2 SYGVNS. In nucleotides, the CDR3 is TGTGCCAGCACCCCACCGGACAGTCCTGGGAATGAGCAGTTCTTC. This encodes CASTPPDSPGNEQFF.

The chain couples TRBV14 to TRBJ2-7; 10 nucleotides line up with TRBD2. This CDR3 spans 16 amino acids. V shed 3 bases, J shed 4 bases, and the junction held 9 bases outside the gene matches. Germline lookup yields CDR1 SGHDN and CDR2 FVKESK. The CDR3: CASSHEAGGWGYEQYF. The CDR3 nucleotides read TGTGCCAGCAGCCATGAAGCGGGAGGGTGGGGGTACGAGCAGTACTTC. Filled out from reference TRBV14 and TRBJ2-7, the complete variable domain reads EAGVTQFPSHSVIEKGQTVTLRCDPISGHDNLYWYRRVMGKEIKFLLHFVKESKQDESGMPNNRFLAERTGGTYSTLKVQPAELEDSGVYFCASSHEAGGWGYEQYFGPGTRLTVT.

V usage is TRBV2 and J usage is TRBJ1-1; a weak D match, TRBD1 (5 bases). V was cut by 8 bases and J by 0 bases, with 10 bases left in between. The CDR3 has 13 residues. In germline, CDR1 is SNHLY, CDR2 FYNNEI. The CDR3 is CASVEGMNTEAFF. The CDR3 DNA sequence: TGTGCCAGCGTGGAGGGGATGAACACTGAAGCTTTCTTT.

The J gene is TRBJ2-1, the V gene TRBV9; either TRBD1 or TRBD2 may supply D (5 bases each). CDR1 is SGDLS, CDR2 YYNGEE, per germline. This CDR3 spans 18 amino acids. V shed 4 bases and J shed 7 bases, with 27 bases lying between them. CDR3 in DNA: TGTGCCAGCAGCAGGACCTTCGTAGGGACGGGGAGACTGAATGAGCAGTTCTTC. Amino acid sequence: CASSRTFVGTGRLNEQFF.

The genes are TRBV5-6 and TRBJ2-3; TRBD1 matches 10 bases. The CDR3 loop spans 15 amino acids. V lost 3 bases to trimming and J lost 4 bases; unmatched junction nucleotides: 5. Germline values: CDR1 SGHDT, CDR2 YYEEEE. For the CDR3, the DNA is TGTGCCAGCAGCTCCCGGGACAGGGGACCAGATACGCAGTATTTT. Its translation is CASSSRDRGPDTQYF.